This TCR beta chain was identified during a study of control samples from healthy donors and cancer patients. The V end lost 7 bases, the J end lost 4 bases, and 16 bases lay between the germline ends. The CDR3 totals 15 residues. Germline-derived CDR1 and CDR2 are SEHNR and FQNEAQ (reference sequence). Profiled with immunoSEQ multiplex PCR; TCRdb holds only in-frame clones, not every one. This sample has fewer than 95,000 clones, with 86% found just once. The sequenced material came from blood. The receptor's source is a man younger than 40 in good health. This chain connects TRBV7-9 to TRBJ2-2; the D call may be TRBD1 or TRBD2 (5 bases each). As DNA, the CDR3 is TGTGCCAGCACCATTACAGGAGGAGGCACCGGGGAGCTGTTTTTT. Its protein product is CASTITGGGTGELFF.